Given below is one T cell receptor beta chain in context. Its antigen is undetermined. This sample stems from a study of cytomegalovirus exposure and HLA in healthy donors. Findings and caveats of the study: The study recorded 164 TCR beta chains that were cytomegalovirus-associated. A later analysis reported that several of the most significant clusters appeared to be linked to common viral pathogens, among them Epstein-Barr virus.

Amplification used 60 Vbeta primers and 13 Jbeta primers. Assay: immunoSEQ multiplex PCR; the TCRdb copy retains only in-frame clones and omits some. The repertoire consists of about 82,000 clones, with about 74% occurring once and the leading ten covering approximately 5.7%. Germline trimming cut 1 base from V and 6 bases from J; bases unmatched to any gene: 7. In germline, CDR1 is MGHRA, CDR2 YSYEKL. The CDR3 consists of 16 residues. The genes are TRBV4-1 and TRBJ2-1, with 9 bases that match TRBD2. The material sequenced was PBMCs. The origin of this receptor is a woman in her forties or fifties in good health and CMV-seropositive. The CDR3 sequence is CASSQVGLAGLNEQFF. The CDR3 DNA is TGCGCCAGCAGCCAAGTCGGGCTAGCGGGACTCAATGAGCAGTTCTTC.